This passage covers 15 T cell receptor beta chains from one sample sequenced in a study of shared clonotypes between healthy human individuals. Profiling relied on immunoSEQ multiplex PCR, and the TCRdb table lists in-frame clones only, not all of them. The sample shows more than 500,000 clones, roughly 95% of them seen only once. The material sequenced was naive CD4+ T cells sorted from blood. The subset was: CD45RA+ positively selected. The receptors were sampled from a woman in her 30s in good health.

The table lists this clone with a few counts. CDR3 region: CASSDLIREQYF. CDR3 DNA: TGTGCCAGCAGTGATCTTATCCGCGAGCAGTACTTC. The chain employs TRBV6-4 and TRBJ2-7; D remains unclear. With 3 bases removed from V and 6 bases from J, the gap between germline ends came to 9 bases. Germline CDR1 MRHNA, CDR2 SNTAGT. The CDR3 is made up of 12 amino acids.

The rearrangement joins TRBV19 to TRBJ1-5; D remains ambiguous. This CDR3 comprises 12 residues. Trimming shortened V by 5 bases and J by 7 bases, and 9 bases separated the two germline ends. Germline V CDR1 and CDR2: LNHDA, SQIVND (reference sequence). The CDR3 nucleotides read TGTGCCAGTAGTCCCCCTTTCCAGCCCCAGCATTTT. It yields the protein CASSPPFQPQHF.

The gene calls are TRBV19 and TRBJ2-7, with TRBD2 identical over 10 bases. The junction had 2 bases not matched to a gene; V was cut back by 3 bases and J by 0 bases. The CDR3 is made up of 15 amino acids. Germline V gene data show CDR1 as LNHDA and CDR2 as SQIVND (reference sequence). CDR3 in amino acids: CASSIRLAGSYEQYF. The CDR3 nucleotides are TGTGCCAGTAGTATTCGACTAGCGGGCTCCTACGAGCAGTACTTC.

In DNA form, the CDR3 reads TGTGCCAGCAGTCCCCGGGGGACAGGGGATCGGAAGACCCAGTACTTC. It encodes CASSPRGTGDRKTQYF. The V call is TRBV6-6, the J call TRBJ2-5, with 10 positions matching TRBD1. This CDR3 has 16 amino acids. The germline CDR1 and CDR2 sequences are MNHNY and SVGAGI (reference sequence). Trimming removed 5 bases from V and 6 bases from J; junction bases left unmatched: 12.

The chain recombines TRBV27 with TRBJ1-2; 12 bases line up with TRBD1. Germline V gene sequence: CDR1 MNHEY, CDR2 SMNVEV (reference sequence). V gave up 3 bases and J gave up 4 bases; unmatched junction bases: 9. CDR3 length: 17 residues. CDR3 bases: TGTGCCAGCAGTTTCACCTCCGGGACAGGGGGCCCCTATGGCTACACCTTC. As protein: CASSFTSGTGGPYGYTF.

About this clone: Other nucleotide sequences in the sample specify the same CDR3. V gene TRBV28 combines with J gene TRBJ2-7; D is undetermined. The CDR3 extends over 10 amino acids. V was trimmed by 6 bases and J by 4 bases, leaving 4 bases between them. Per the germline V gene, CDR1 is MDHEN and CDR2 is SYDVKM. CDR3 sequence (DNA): TGTGCCAGCAGCAGATACGAGCAGTACTTC. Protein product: CASSRYEQYF. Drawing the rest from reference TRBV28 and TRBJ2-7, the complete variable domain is DVKVTQSSRYLVKRTGEKVFLECVQDMDHENMFWYRQDPGLGLRLIYFSYDVKMKEKGDIPEGYSVSREKKERFSLILESASTNQTSMYLCASSRYEQYFGPGTRLTVT.

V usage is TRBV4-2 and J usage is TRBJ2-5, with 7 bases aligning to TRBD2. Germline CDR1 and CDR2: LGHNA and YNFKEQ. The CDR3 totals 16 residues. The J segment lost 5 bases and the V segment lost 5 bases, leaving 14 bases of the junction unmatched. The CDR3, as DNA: TGTGCCAGCAGCTTGCAACGACTAGCCGTATCCGAGACCCAGTACTTC. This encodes CASSLQRLAVSETQYF.

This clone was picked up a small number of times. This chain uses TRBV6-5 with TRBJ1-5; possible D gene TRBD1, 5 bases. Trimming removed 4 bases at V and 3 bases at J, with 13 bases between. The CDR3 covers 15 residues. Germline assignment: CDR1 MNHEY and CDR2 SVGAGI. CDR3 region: CASSFAGTANQPQHF. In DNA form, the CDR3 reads TGTGCCAGCAGTTTCGCCGGGACGGCCAATCAGCCCCAGCATTTT.

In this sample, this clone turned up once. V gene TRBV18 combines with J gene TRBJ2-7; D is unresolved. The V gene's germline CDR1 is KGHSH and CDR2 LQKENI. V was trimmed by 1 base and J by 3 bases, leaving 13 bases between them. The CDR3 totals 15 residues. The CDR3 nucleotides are TGTGCCAGCTCACCACAAAAGGGCCCCTACTACGAGCAGTACTTC. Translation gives CASSPQKGPYYEQYF. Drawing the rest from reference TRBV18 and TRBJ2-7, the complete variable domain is NAGVMQNPRHLVRRRGQEARLRCSPMKGHSHVYWYRQLPEEGLKFMVYLQKENIIDESGMPKERFSAEFPKEGPSILRIQQVVRGDSAAYFCASSPQKGPYYEQYFGPGTRLTVT.

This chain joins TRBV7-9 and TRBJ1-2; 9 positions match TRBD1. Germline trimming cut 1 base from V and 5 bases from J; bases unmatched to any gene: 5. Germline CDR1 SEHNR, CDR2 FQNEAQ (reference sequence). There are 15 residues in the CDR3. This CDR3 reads CASSLGDRAGYGYTF. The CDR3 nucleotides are TGTGCCAGCAGCTTAGGGGACAGGGCGGGATATGGCTACACCTTC.

CDR3 sequence: CASRLPEDTQYF. CDR3 bases: TGTGCCAGCAGACTCCCCGAGGATACGCAGTATTTT. The chain joins TRBV7-9 to TRBJ2-3; the D is unclear. The CDR3 is made up of 12 amino acids. Germline-derived CDR1 and CDR2 are SEHNR and FQNEAQ (reference sequence). V lost 6 bases to trimming and J lost 6 bases, with 10 bases between them.

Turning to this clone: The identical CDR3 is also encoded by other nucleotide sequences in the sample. The CDR3 DNA reads as TGTGCCAGCAGCTTACGGGGCACAGATACGCAGTATTTT. This encodes CASSLRGTDTQYF. The rearrangement uses TRBV5-6 and TRBJ2-3; unclear D gene. V was cut by 2 bases and J by 1 base, with 5 bases left in between. There are 13 residues in the CDR3. Germline V gene sequence: CDR1 SGHDT, CDR2 YYEEEE.

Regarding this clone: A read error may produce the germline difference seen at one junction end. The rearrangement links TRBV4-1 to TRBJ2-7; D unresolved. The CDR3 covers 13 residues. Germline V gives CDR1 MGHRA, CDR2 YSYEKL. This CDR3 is CASSQVYGPPESF. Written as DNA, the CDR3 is TGCGCCAGCAGCCAAGTTTATGGGCCTCCAGAAAGCTTC.

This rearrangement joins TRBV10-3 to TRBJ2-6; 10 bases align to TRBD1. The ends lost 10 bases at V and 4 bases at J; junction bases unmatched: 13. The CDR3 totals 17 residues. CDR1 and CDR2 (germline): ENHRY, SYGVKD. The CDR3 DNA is TGTGCCAATATAAGACGACAGGGGGCAACAGGGGCCAACGTCCTGACTTTC. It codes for CANIRRQGATGANVLTF.

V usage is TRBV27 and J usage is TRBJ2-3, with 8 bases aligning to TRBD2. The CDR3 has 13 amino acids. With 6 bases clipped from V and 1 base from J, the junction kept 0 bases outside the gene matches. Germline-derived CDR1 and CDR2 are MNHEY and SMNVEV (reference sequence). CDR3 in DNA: TGTGCCAGCAGGCGGGAGGGCACAGATACGCAGTATTTT. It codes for CASRREGTDTQYF.